This is a list of T cell receptor beta chains from one sample in a study of patients and donors after allogeneic stem cell transplantation. Each CDR3 protein is one row after TCRdb ran MiXCR on the RT-PCR reads. The sample consists of 900,000 to 1,000,000 distinct CDR3 sequences, roughly 17% of them appearing once. What was sequenced was blood, either unsorted or a sorted T cell fraction (not recorded which). These TCRs come from a human donor who was either an allogeneic HSCT recipient or a stem cell or donor lymphocyte infusion donor (not recorded which). It is not recorded whose cells these are; they may come from a transplant donor. Both conserved end residues are part of each CDR3. The order of the fields is CDR3 protein, D gene, V gene, J gene. A D gene is named only where the DNA matches it firmly.

CASSQGRGLPVGDHPQHF,TRBD1,TRBV3-1,TRBJ1-5
CASTDVGAGFTDTQYF,.,TRBV7-9,TRBJ2-3
CASSTKTSPLNTGELFF,TRBD2,TRBV7-3,TRBJ2-2
CASSQLYSGYSNTEAFF,.,TRBV4-1,TRBJ1-1
CASSLRTSGRLNEQFF,TRBD2,TRBV12-3/TRBV12-4,TRBJ2-1
CASSRRDGRYEQYF,.,TRBV12-3/TRBV12-4,TRBJ2-7
CASSLAVGGSSYNEQFF,TRBD2,TRBV5-1,TRBJ2-1
CASSQRFGREETQYF,.,TRBV7-8,TRBJ2-5
CASSDTENTEAFF,.,TRBV6-1,TRBJ1-1
CASSGWRNSPLHF,.,TRBV7-2,TRBJ1-6
CSVDRGQGNTGELFF,TRBD1,TRBV29-1,TRBJ2-2
CASSAGPLNTEAFF,.,TRBV9,TRBJ1-1
CASSQYRGQGTEAFF,TRBD1,TRBV18,TRBJ1-1
CASSQTSTNTGELFF,.,TRBV7-3,TRBJ2-2
CASSLPRSDTQYF,.,TRBV7-2,TRBJ2-3
CASSYSSNEQFF,.,TRBV6-1,TRBJ2-1
CASSPGAPLNTQYF,.,TRBV18,TRBJ2-3
CASSFGQRNSPLHF,.,TRBV27,TRBJ1-6
CASSAGREKLFF,.,TRBV9,TRBJ1-4
CAWSGAGTPAGELFF,.,TRBV30,TRBJ2-2
CASSLIGGSGNYEQYF,.,TRBV7-2,TRBJ2-7
CASSLSVRRVWETQYF,.,TRBV11-2,TRBJ2-5
CASSPRDGARSSYEQYF,.,TRBV3-1,TRBJ2-7
CSVEQRGHEQYF,.,TRBV29-1,TRBJ2-7
CASSLGGLAGGHGYTF,TRBD1,TRBV5-6,TRBJ1-2
CASSWGSGSSYEQYF,TRBD2,TRBV27,TRBJ2-7
CASSVIYRDGHSNQPQHF,.,TRBV5-5,TRBJ1-5
CASSTASRSYEQYF,.,TRBV2,TRBJ2-7
CASSPSFREAFF,.,TRBV12-3/TRBV12-4,TRBJ1-1
CASSPFPALSSGNTIYF,.,TRBV18,TRBJ1-3
CASSPGIAGSTYNEQFF,TRBD2,TRBV5-6,TRBJ2-1
CASSQGGQGAHEQYF,TRBD1,TRBV25-1,TRBJ2-7
CASRQGAAGNTIYF,TRBD1,TRBV6-1,TRBJ1-3
CASKSSGRDEQFF,TRBD2,TRBV7-3,TRBJ2-1
CSALRTGNEKLFF,TRBD1,TRBV20-1,TRBJ1-4
CASSLADHNEQFF,.,TRBV7-9,TRBJ2-1
CSARDPRRGPYEQYF,.,TRBV20-1,TRBJ2-7
CASSFPRAGGSYGYTF,TRBD1,TRBV12-3/TRBV12-4,TRBJ1-2
CATSRTGTYHFYYGYTF,.,TRBV15,TRBJ1-2
CASSPLAGLTDTQYF,TRBD2,TRBV12-3/TRBV12-4,TRBJ2-3
CASSFGQTTYEQYF,.,TRBV12-3/TRBV12-4,TRBJ2-7
CASSSRIDQILYSNQPQHF,.,TRBV5-4,TRBJ1-5
CASSFVSRGEGGSPLHF,.,TRBV5-1,TRBJ1-6
CASSLGTDAQLFF,TRBD1,TRBV5-5,TRBJ1-4
CASSFRWSSYEQYF,.,TRBV7-2,TRBJ2-7
CASSHYGTGIVYEQYF,TRBD1,TRBV7-9,TRBJ2-7